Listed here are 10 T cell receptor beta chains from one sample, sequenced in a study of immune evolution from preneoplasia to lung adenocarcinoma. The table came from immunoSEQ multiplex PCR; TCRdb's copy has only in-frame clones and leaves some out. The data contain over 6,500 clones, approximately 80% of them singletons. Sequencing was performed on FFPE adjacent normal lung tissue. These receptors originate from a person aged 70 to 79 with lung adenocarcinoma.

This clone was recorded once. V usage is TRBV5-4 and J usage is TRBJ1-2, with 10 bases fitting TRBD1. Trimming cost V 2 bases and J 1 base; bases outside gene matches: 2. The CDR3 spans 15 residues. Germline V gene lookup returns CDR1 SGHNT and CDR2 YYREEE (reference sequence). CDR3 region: CASSFGTGVNYGYTF. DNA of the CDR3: TGTGCCAGCAGCTTCGGGACAGGGGTTAACTATGGCTACACCTTC. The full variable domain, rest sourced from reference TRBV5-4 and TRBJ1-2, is ETGVTQSPTHLIKTRGQQVTLRCSSQSGHNTVSWYQQALGQGPQFIFQYYREEENGRGNFPPRFSGLQFPNYSSELNVNALELDDSALYLCASSFGTGVNYGYTFGSGTRLTVV.

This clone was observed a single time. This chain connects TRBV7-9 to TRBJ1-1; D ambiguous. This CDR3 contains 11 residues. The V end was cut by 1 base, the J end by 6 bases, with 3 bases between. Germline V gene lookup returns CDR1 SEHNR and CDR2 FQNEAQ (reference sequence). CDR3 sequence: CASSLEPEAFF. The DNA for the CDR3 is TGTGCCAGCAGCTTAGAACCTGAAGCTTTCTTT.

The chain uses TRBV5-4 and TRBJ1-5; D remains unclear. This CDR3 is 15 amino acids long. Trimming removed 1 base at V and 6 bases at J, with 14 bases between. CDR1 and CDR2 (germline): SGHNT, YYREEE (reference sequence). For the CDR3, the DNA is TGTGCCAGCAGCTTGTTGGGAGATGAGAGTCAGCCCCAGCATTTT. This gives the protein CASSLLGDESQPQHF.

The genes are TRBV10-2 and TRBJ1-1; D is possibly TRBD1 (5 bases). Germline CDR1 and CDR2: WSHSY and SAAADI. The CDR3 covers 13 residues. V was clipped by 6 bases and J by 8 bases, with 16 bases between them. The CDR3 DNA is TGCGCCAGCAGCGAGGACACACTGAGAGAAGCTTTCTTT. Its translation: CASSEDTLREAFF.

This chain's CDR3 is CASSLSIPGPGEKLFF. CDR3 bases: TGTGCCAGCAGCTTAAGCATCCCGGGTCCCGGCGAAAAACTGTTTTTT. This chain uses TRBV5-5 with TRBJ1-4; D uncertain. V lost 2 bases and J lost 8, with 19 bases in between. There are 16 residues in the CDR3. Germline CDR1 and CDR2: SGHKS and YYEKEE (reference sequence).

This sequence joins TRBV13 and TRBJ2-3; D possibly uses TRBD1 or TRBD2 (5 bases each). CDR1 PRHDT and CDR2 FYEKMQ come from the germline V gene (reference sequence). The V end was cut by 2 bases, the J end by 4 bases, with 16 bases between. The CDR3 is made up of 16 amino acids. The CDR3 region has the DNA TGTGCCAGCAGCTTAAGGGGCGGGCAGGGCGCAGATACGCAGTATTTT. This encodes CASSLRGGQGADTQYF.

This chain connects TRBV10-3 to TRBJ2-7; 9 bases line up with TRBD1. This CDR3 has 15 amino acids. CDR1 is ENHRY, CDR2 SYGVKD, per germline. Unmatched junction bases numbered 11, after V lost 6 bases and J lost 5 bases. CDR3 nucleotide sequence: TGTGCCATCAGCCTAGACGTGGGACAGGGAAACGAGCAGTACTTC. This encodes CAISLDVGQGNEQYF.

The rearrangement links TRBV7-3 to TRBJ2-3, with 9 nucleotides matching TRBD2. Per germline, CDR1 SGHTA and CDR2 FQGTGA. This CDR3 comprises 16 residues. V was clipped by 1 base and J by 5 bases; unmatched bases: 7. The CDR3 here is CASSLNSGGSGDTQYF. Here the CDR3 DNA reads TGTGCCAGCAGCTTAAACAGCGGGGGGTCTGGAGATACGCAGTATTTT.

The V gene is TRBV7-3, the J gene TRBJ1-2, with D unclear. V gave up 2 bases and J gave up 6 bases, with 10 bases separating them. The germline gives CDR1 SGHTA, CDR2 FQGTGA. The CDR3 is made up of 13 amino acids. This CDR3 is CASSLGPGHGYTF. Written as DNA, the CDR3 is TGTGCCAGCAGCTTAGGTCCGGGTCATGGCTACACCTTC.

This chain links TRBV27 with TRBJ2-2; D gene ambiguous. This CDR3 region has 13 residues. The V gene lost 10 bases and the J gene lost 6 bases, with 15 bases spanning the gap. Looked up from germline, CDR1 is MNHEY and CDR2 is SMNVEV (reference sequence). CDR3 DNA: TGTGCCACCGCCCTATCAGTTCCCGGGGAGCTGTTTTTT. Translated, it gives CATALSVPGELFF.